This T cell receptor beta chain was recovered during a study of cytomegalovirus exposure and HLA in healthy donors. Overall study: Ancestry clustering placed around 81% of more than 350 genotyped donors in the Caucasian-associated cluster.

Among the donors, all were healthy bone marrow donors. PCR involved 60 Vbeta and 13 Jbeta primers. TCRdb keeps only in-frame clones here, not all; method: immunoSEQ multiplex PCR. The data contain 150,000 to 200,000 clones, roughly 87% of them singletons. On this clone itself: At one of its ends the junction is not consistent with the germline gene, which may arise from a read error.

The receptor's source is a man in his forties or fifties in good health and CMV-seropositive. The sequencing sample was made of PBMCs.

The CDR3 DNA reads as TGTGCCAGCGTAGCGGGAGCTTTCTACGGGCAGTACTTC. Amino acid sequence: CASVAGAFYGQYF. V gene TRBV28 combines with J gene TRBJ2-7; 9 bases match TRBD2. CDR3 size: 13 residues. From germline, CDR1 is MDHEN and CDR2 SYDVKM.